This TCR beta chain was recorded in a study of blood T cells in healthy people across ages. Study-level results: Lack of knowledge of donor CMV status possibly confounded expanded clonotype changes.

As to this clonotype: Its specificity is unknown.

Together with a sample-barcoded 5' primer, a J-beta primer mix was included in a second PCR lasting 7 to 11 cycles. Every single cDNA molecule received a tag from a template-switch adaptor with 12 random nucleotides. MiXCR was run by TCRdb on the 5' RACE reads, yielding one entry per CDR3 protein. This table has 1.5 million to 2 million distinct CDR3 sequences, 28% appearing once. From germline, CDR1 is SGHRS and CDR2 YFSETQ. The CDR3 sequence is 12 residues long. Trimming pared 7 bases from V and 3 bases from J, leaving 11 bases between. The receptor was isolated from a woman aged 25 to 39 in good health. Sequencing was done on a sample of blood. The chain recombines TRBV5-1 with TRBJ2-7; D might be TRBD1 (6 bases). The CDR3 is CASGTQGYEQYF. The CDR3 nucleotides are TGCGCCAGCGGAACACAGGGCTACGAGCAGTACTTC.